These 8 T cell receptor beta chains came from one sample sequenced in a study of T cell changes during pregnancy in multiple sclerosis. Profiled with immunoSEQ multiplex PCR; TCRdb holds only in-frame clones, not every one. The sample has about 31,000 clones, just over 90% seen once; the top ten hold 4.3%. The input for sequencing was CD8+ T cells from peripheral blood mononuclear cells, taken in the second trimester of pregnancy. Receptors originate from a female donor with multiple sclerosis, enrolled in a pregnancy study.

The gene calls are TRBV7-5 and TRBJ2-7; no DNA check was done on the table's D call, TRBD1. TRBV7-5 is assigned pseudogene status. The CDR3 is 11 amino acids. The CDR3 coding sequence is TGTGTCAGAAGCCCACATTACGAGCAGTACTTC. Translated, it gives CVRSPHYEQYF.

The chain combines TRBV11-2 with TRBJ2-7; D is undetermined. Germline CDR1 SGHAT, CDR2 FQNNGV. The CDR3 runs 13 residues. V dropped 5 bases and J dropped 2 bases, with 10 bases sitting between them. Written as DNA, the CDR3 is TGTGCCAGCAGCGCAGAAACCACCTACGAGCAGTACTTC. Amino acids: CASSAETTYEQYF.

V is TRBV20-1 and J is TRBJ1-1, with a tentative D call TRBD1 (5 bases). The ends were cut back, 6 bases at V and 8 bases at J, with 13 bases in the middle. The CDR3 is made up of 11 amino acids. The germline V gene encodes CDR1 DFQATT and CDR2 SNEGSKA (reference sequence). The CDR3 loop is CSATNRLEAFF. CDR3 nucleotides: TGCAGTGCCACGAACAGGCTAGAAGCTTTCTTT.

The chain couples TRBV4-1 to TRBJ2-6; D is ambiguous. Trimming took off 4 bases at V and 3 bases at J, with 4 bases between the two ends. The CDR3 is 13 amino acids. Germline lookup yields CDR1 MGHRA and CDR2 YSYEKL. The CDR3 DNA is TGCGCCAGCAGCCCACTTGGGGCCAACGTCCTGACTTTC. This translates into CASSPLGANVLTF.

This sequence joins TRBV5-1 and TRBJ2-1, with 8 bases matching TRBD2. CDR1 is SGHRS and CDR2 is YFSETQ in the germline V gene. CDR3 length: 16 residues. J lost 5 bases, V lost 7 bases, and 14 bases had no gene match. CDR3 sequence (DNA): TGCGCCAGCTTCCCGGGGGGGGCTAGCGGCAACAATGAGCAGTTCTTC. This gives the protein CASFPGGASGNNEQFF.

The rearrangement uses TRBV4-2 and TRBJ2-3, with 13 bases that match TRBD2. Germline V gene data show CDR1 as LGHNA and CDR2 as YNFKEQ. The V and J ends lost 4 bases and 4 bases, in that order; junction bases with no gene match: 5. CDR3 length: 16 amino acids. As DNA, the CDR3 is TGTGCCAGCAGCCTAACTAGCGGGAGGGCCTCAGATACGCAGTATTTT. Translating gives CASSLTSGRASDTQYF.

The chain uses TRBV5-6 and TRBJ2-7; no firm D call. The CDR3 totals 12 residues. Trimming removed 4 bases at V and 3 bases at J, with 8 bases between. Germline-derived CDR1 and CDR2 are SGHDT and YYEEEE. The chain's CDR3 is CASSLTDYEQYF. CDR3 DNA: TGTGCCAGCAGCCTTACTGACTACGAGCAGTACTTC. The full variable domain, its missing parts supplied by reference TRBV5-6 and TRBJ2-7, is DAGVTQSPTHLIKTRGQQVTLRCSPKSGHDTVSWYQQALGQGPQFIFQYYEEEERQRGNFPDRFSGHQFPNYSSELNVNALLLGDSALYLCASSLTDYEQYFGPGTRLTVT.

The chain employs TRBV19 and TRBJ2-2; D unresolved. CDR1 and CDR2 from the germline V gene are LNHDA and SQIVND (reference sequence). The length of the CDR3 is 14 residues. Trimming cost V 7 bases and J 0 bases, with 9 bases left between them. The CDR3 sequence: CASTFGANTGELFF. The CDR3 DNA reads TGTGCCAGTACCTTCGGAGCGAACACCGGGGAGCTGTTTTTT.